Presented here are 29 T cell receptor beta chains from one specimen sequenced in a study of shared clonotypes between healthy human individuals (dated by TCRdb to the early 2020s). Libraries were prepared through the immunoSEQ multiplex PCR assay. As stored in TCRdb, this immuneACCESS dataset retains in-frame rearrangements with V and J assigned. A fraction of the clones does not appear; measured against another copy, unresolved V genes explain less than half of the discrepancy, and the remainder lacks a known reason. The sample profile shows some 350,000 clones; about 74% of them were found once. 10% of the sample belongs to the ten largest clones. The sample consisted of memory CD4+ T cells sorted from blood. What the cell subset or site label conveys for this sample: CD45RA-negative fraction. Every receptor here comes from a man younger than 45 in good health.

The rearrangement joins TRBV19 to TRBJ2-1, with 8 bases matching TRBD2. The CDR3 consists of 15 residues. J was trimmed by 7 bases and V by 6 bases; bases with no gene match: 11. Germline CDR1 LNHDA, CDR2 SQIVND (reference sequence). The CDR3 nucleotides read TGTGCCAGTAGAAATCGGGAGGGCCGATCTAATGAGCAGTTCTTC. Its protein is CASRNREGRSNEQFF.

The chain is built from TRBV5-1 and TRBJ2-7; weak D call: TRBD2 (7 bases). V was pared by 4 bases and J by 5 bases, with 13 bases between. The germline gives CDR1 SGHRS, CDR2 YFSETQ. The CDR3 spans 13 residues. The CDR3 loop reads CASSRQGTNEQYF. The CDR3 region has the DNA TGCGCCAGCAGCCGGCAGGGGACTAACGAGCAGTACTTC.

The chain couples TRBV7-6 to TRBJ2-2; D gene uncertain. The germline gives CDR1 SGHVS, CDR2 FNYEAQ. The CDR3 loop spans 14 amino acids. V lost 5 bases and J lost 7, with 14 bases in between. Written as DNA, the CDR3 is TGTGCCAGCAGCCGTAATGTTCTGGACGGGGAGCTGTTTTTT. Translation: CASSRNVLDGELFF.

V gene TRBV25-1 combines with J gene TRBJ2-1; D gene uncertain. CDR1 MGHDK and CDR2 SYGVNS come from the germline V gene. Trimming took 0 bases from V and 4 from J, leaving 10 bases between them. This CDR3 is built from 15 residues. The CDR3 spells CASSEYIGPYNEQFF. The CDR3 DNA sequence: TGTGCCAGCAGTGAATATATTGGACCATACAATGAGCAGTTCTTC.

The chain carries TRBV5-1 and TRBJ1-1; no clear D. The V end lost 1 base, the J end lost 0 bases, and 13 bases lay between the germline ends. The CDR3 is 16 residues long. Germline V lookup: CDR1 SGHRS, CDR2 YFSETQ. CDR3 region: CASSLLVGSMNTEAFF. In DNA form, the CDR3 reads TGCGCCAGCAGCTTGTTAGTAGGGAGCATGAACACTGAAGCTTTCTTT.

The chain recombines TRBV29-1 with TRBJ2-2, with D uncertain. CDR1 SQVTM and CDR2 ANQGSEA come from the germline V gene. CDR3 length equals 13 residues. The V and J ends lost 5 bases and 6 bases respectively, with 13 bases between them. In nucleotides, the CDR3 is TGCAGCGTTCGAAGTCAGGCAGCCGGGGAGCTGTTTTTT. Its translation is CSVRSQAAGELFF.

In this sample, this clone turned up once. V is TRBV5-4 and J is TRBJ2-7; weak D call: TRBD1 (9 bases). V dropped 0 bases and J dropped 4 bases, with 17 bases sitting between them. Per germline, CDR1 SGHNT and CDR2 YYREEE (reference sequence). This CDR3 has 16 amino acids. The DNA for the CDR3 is TGTGCCAGCAGCTTGGCCATAGCGGGACAGGGTTACGAGCAGTACTTC. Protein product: CASSLAIAGQGYEQYF.

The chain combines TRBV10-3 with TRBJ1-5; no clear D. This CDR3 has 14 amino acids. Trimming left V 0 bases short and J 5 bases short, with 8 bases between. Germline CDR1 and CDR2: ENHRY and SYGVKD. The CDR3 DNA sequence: TGTGCCATCAGTGAGTCAACTTACGATCAGCCCCAGCATTTT. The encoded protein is CAISESTYDQPQHF.

The CDR3 loop reads CSASRLGEQYF. The CDR3 bases are TGCAGTGCTAGCAGGTTGGGCGAGCAGTACTTC. The rearrangement joins TRBV20-1 to TRBJ2-7; no definite D call. Germline V gene lookup returns CDR1 DFQATT and CDR2 SNEGSKA (reference sequence). CDR3 length: 11 residues. V dropped 3 bases and J dropped 6 bases, with 9 bases sitting between them.

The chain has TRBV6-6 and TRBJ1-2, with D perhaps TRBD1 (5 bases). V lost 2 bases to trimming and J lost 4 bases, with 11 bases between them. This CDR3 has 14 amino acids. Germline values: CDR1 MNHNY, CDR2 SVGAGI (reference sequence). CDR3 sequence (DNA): TGTGCCAGCAGTTACCAGGGCGCCGGCTATGGCTACACCTTC. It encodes CASSYQGAGYGYTF.

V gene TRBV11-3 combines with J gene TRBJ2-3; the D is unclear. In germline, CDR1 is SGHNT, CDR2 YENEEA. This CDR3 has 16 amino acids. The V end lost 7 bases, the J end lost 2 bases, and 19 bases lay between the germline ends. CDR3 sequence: CASTPSAAQNTDTQYF. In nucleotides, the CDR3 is TGTGCCAGCACCCCTTCCGCGGCACAGAACACAGATACGCAGTATTTT.

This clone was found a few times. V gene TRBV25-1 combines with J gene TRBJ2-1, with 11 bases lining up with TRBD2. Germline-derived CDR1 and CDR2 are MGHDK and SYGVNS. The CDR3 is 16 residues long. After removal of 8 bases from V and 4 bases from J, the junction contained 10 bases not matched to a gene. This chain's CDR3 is CASARYGTSGYNEQFF. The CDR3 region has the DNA TGTGCCAGCGCTCGCTATGGGACTAGCGGATACAATGAGCAGTTCTTC.

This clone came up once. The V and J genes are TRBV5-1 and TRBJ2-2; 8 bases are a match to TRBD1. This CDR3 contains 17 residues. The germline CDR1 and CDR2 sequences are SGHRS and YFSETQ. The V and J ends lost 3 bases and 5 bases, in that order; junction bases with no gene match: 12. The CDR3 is CASSYSGSGGGTGELFF. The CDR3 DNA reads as TGCGCCAGCAGCTACTCCGGTTCAGGGGGCGGGACCGGGGAGCTGTTTTTT.

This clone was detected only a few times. The CDR3 loop reads CASSFEVGPQHF. DNA for the CDR3: TGTGCCAGCAGTTTTGAGGTCGGACCCCAGCATTTT. The chain employs TRBV28 and TRBJ1-5; D uncertain. CDR1 is MDHEN, CDR2 SYDVKM, per germline. This CDR3 has 12 amino acids. The germline V and J ends were trimmed by 3 bases and 10 bases, with 10 bases remaining between them.

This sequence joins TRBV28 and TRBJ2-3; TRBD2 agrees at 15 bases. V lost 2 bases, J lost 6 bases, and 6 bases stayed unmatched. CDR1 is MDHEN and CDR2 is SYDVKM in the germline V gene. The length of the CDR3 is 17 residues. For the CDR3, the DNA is TGTGCCAGCAGTTTAAGAGGACTAGCGGGAGGGGCGGATACGCAGTATTTT. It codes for CASSLRGLAGGADTQYF.

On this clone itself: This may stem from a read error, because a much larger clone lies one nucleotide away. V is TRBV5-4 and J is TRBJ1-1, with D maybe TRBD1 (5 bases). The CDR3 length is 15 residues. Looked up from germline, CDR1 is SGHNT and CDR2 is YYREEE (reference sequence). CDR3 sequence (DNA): TGTGCCAGCAGCTCAGGGAACAGTAGGAACACTGAAGTTTTCTTT. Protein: CASSSGNSRNTEVFF.

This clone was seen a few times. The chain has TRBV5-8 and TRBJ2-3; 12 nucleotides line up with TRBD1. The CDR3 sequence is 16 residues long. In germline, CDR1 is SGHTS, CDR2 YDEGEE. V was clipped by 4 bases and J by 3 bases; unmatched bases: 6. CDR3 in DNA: TGTGCCAGCAGCCTAATGGGACAGGGGGCAACAGATACGCAGTATTTT. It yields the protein CASSLMGQGATDTQYF.

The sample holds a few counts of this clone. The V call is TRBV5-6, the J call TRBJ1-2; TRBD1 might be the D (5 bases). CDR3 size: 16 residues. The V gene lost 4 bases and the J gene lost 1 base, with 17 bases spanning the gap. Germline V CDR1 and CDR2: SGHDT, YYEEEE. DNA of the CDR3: TGTGCCAGCAGCCTCTCTTTCTTGACAGTTAACTATGGCTACACCTTC. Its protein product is CASSLSFLTVNYGYTF.

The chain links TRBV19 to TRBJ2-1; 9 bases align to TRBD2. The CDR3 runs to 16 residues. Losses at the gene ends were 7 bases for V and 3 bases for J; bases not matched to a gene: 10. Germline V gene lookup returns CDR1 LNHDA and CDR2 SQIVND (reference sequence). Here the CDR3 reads CASKGVTSGYYNEQFF. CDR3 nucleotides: TGTGCCAGTAAGGGTGTTACTAGCGGGTACTACAATGAGCAGTTCTTC. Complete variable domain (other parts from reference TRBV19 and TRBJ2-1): DGGITQSPKYLFRKEGQNVTLSCEQNLNHDAMYWYRQDPGQGLRLIYYSQIVNDFQKGDIAEGYSVSREKKESFPLTVTSAQKNPTAFYLCASKGVTSGYYNEQFFGPGTRLTVL.

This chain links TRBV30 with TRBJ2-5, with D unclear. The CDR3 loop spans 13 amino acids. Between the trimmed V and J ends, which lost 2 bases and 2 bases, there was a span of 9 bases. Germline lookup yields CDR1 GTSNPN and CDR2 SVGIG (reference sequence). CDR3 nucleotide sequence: TGTGCCTGGAGTCCGCTAATACAAGAGACCCAGTACTTC. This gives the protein CAWSPLIQETQYF.

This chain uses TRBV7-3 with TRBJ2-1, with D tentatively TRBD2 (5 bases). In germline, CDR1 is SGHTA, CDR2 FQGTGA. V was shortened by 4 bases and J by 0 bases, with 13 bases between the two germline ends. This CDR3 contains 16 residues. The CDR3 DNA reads TGTGCCAGCAGCTCCACAGCAGACTACTCCTACAATGAGCAGTTCTTC. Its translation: CASSSTADYSYNEQFF.

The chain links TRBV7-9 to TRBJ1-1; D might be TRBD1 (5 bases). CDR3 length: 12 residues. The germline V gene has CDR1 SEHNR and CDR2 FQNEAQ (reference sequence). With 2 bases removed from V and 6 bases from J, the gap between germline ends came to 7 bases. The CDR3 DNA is TGTGCCAGCAGCTTACGACAGTCTGAAGCTTTCTTT. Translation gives CASSLRQSEAFF.

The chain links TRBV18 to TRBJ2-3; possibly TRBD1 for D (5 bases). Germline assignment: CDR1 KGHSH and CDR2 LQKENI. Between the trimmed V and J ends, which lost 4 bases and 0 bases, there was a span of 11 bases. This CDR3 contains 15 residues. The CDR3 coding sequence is TGTGCCAGCTCACTCGACAGAGTAAGCACAGATACGCAGTATTTT. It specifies CASSLDRVSTDTQYF.

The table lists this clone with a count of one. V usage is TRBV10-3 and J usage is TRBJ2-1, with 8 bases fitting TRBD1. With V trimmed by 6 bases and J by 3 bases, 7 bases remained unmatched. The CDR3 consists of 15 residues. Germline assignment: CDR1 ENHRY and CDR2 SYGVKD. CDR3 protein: CAISKQGVIYNEQFF. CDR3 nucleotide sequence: TGTGCCATCAGCAAACAGGGGGTTATCTACAATGAGCAGTTCTTC.

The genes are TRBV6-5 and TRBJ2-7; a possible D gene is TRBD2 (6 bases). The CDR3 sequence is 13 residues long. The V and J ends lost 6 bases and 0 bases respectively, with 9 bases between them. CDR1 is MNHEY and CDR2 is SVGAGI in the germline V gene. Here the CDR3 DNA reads TGTGCCAGCAGGAAGACTAGCTCCTACGAGCAGTACTTC. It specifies CASRKTSSYEQYF.

CDR3 coding DNA: TGTGCCAGTAGTCCCGGCCCCGGACAGGGGGCGGCCACCGGGGAGCTGTTTTTT. It specifies CASSPGPGQGAATGELFF. V and J are TRBV19 and TRBJ2-2, with 11 bases identical to TRBD1. CDR1 and CDR2 from the germline V gene are LNHDA and SQIVND (reference sequence). The CDR3 covers 18 residues. V trimming: 5 bases; J trimming: 4 bases; junction bases outside the gene matches: 12.

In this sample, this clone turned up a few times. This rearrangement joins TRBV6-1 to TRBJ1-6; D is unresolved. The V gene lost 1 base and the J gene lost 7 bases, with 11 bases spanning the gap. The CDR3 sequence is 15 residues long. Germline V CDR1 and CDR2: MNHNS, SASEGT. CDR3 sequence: CASSEVPGANSPLHF. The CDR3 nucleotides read TGTGCCAGCAGTGAAGTTCCGGGTGCCAATTCACCCCTCCACTTT.

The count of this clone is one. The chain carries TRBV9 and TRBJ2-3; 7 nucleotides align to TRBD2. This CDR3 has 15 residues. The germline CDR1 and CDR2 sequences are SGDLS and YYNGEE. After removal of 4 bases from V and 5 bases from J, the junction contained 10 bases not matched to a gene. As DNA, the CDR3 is TGTGCCAGCAGCTCTGGACTAGTGGGGGGAGATACGCAGTATTTT. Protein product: CASSSGLVGGDTQYF.

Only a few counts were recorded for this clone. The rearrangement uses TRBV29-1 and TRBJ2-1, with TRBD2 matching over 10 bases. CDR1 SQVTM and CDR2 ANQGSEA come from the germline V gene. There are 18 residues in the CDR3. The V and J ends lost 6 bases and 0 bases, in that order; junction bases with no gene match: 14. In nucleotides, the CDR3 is TGCAGCGTCGTAAGGGCTAGCGGGAGATGGAGCTCCTACAATGAGCAGTTCTTC. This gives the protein CSVVRASGRWSSYNEQFF.